This is a list of T cell receptor beta chains from one sample in a study of T-cell memory formation after mild COVID-19. Via MiXCR, TCRdb re-called the 5' RACE reads, giving one row per CDR3 protein. In the table there are 400,000 to 500,000 distinct CDR3 sequences, about 20% of which are singletons. The specimen was PBMCs or a T cell subset sorted from them (not recorded which). The receptors here all came from an adult woman who had mild COVID-19 (a few samples of this study predate the infection). Cell type and time point are not known. CDR3s include the opening cysteine and the closing phenylalanine or tryptophan. D genes are given only for firm matches. Only part of the rows carry a size: once, few, many, or a class if the clone is expanded.

d_call clone_size j_call v_call cdr3_nt cdr3_aa
NA few TRBJ1-1 TRBV20-1 TGCAGTGCTAGAGATGGAGGGAGCCTGAACACTGAAGCTTTCTTT CSARDGGSLNTEAFF
NA many TRBJ1-1 TRBV20-1 TGCAGTGCTAGTAGTCCCGGGCGGGAGGCAACTTTCTTT CSASSPGREATFF
NA NA TRBJ1-1 TRBV18 TGTGCCAGCTCACCACGGGGCGGAGCCGACACTGAAGCTTTCTTT CASSPRGGADTEAFF
NA NA TRBJ1-2 TRBV9 TGTGCCAGCAGCGGACCAGACATTGGTTATGGCTACACCTTC CASSGPDIGYGYTF
TRBD1 few TRBJ2-7 TRBV9 TGTGCCAGCAGCGTAGGGGGACAGCTCTACGAGCAGTACTTC CASSVGGQLYEQYF
NA NA TRBJ2-5 TRBV4-2 TGTGCCAGCAGCCTTGCTCTGGGGGAATTGGAGACCCAGTACTTC CASSLALGELETQYF
TRBD1 few TRBJ1-1 TRBV7-2 TGTGCCAGCAGCCTCGACAGGGGCCCTGAAGCTTTCTTT CASSLDRGPEAFF
NA few TRBJ2-7 TRBV30 TGTGCCCAGGAAGGGGTGGACAACGAGCAGTACTTC CAQEGVDNEQYF
TRBD1 few TRBJ1-1 TRBV5-4 TGTGCCAGCAGCTTGATAGGCATTAGCGAGAGGGGGCATTTTGAAGCTTTCTTT CASSLIGISERGHFEAFF
NA few TRBJ2-7 TRBV28 TGTGCCAGCAGTTTATCCCCTAGGTACGAGCAGTACTTC CASSLSPRYEQYF
TRBD2 few TRBJ2-2 TRBV6-5 TGTGCCAGCAGTTCACCAGCGGGGGGGCTTCCCGGGGAGCTGTTTTTT CASSSPAGGLPGELFF
TRBD2 few TRBJ2-1 TRBV5-1 TGCGCCAGCAGCTTGGAAAGCGGGAAGTACAATGAGCAGTTCTTC CASSLESGKYNEQFF
TRBD2 few TRBJ2-7 TRBV6-6 TGTGCCAGCAGCACTAGCGGGGGGCCCTACGAGCAGTACTTC CASSTSGGPYEQYF
NA NA TRBJ1-1 TRBV5-1 TGCGCCAGTCGGACACGACTGAACACTGAAGCTTTCTTT CASRTRLNTEAFF
NA few TRBJ2-3 TRBV5-8 TGTGCCAGCAGCTTGGTTGCCCCAGATACGCAGTATTTT CASSLVAPDTQYF
NA NA TRBJ2-7 TRBV18 TGTGCCAGCTCGACCCCAGGACAGCCCGAGCAGTACTTC CASSTPGQPEQYF
NA NA TRBJ1-1 TRBV6-2/TRBV6-3 TGTGCCAGCGCAAATAGGGGATCTTACACTGAAGCTTTCTTT CASANRGSYTEAFF
TRBD1 few TRBJ1-5 TRBV24-1 TGTGCCACCGGGACAGGCTATAGCAATCAGCCCCAGCATTTT CATGTGYSNQPQHF
NA NA TRBJ1-1 TRBV5-1 TGCGCCAGCGGCACCCGGAGAAACACTGAAGCTTTCTTT CASGTRRNTEAFF
NA few TRBJ1-4 TRBV9 TGTGCCAGCAGCGTAGAGCAGGGGATGAGAACTAATGAAAAACTGTTTTTT CASSVEQGMRTNEKLFF
TRBD1 NA TRBJ2-1 TRBV9 TGTGCCAGCAGCGTAGGAGGGGGCTTTTCCTACAATGAGCAGTTCTTC CASSVGGGFSYNEQFF
NA few TRBJ2-5 TRBV7-2 TGTGCCAGCAGCACGGGACTCACCCAAGAGACCCAGTACTTC CASSTGLTQETQYF
NA NA TRBJ2-7 TRBV7-9 TGTGCCAGCAGCTTGATGGGCCCTCAGGGCGAGCAGTACTTC CASSLMGPQGEQYF
TRBD1 NA TRBJ2-3 TRBV7-8 TGTGCCAGCAGCGAATGGTGGGACAGGGCCACAGATACGCAGTATTTT CASSEWWDRATDTQYF
NA many TRBJ1-1 TRBV7-9 TGTGCCAGCAGCGTTTACCTGAACACTGAAGCTTTCTTT CASSVYLNTEAFF
NA NA TRBJ1-4 TRBV18 TGTGCCAGCTCAGAGGGGCTCGGTGAAAAACTGTTTTTT CASSEGLGEKLFF
NA NA TRBJ1-1 TRBV9 TGTGCCAGCAGCGCCTTCAACACTGAAGCTTTCTTT CASSAFNTEAFF
NA NA TRBJ2-3 TRBV7-2 TGTGCCAGCAGCTTAGCGGGAGTTGGAGTAGATACGCAGTATTTT CASSLAGVGVDTQYF
TRBD1 NA TRBJ2-5 TRBV7-3 TGTGCCAGCAGCAGAGGACAGGGCCGACAAGAGACCCAGTACTTC CASSRGQGRQETQYF
NA NA TRBJ2-2 TRBV7-3 TGTGCCAGCAGCTTATTTATCGCGAACACCGGGGAGCTGTTTTTT CASSLFIANTGELFF
NA NA TRBJ1-4 TRBV7-3 TGTGCCAGCAGCCATCAGGCCGGGGAGGAGAATAATGAAAAACTGTTTTTT CASSHQAGEENNEKLFF
TRBD1 NA TRBJ2-5 TRBV12-3/TRBV12-4 TGTGCCAGCATATCCAGAACAGGGGGCACGGAGACCCAGTACTTC CASISRTGGTETQYF
TRBD2 NA TRBJ2-7 TRBV5-1 TGCGCCAGCAGCCTAAGACTAGCGGGGCCCTACGAGCAGTACTTC CASSLRLAGPYEQYF